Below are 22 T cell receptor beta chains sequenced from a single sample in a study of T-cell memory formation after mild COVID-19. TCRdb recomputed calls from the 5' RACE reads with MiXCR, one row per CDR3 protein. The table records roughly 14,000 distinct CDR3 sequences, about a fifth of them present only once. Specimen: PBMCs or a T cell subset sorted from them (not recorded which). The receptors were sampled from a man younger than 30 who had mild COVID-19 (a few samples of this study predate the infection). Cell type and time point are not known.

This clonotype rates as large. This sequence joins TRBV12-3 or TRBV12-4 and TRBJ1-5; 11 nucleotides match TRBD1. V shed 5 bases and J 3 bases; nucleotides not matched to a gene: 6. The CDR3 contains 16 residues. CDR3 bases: TGTGCCAGCAGTCAGGGACAGGGGGTCCTCAATCAGCCCCAGCATTTT. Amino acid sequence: CASSQGQGVLNQPQHF.

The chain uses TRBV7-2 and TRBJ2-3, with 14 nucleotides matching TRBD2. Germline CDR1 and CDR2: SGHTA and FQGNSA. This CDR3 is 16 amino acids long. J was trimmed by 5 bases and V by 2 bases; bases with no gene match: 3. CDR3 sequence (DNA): TGTGCCAGCAGCTTACCGGGACTAGCGGGGGTAGATACGCAGTATTTT. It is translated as CASSLPGLAGVDTQYF.

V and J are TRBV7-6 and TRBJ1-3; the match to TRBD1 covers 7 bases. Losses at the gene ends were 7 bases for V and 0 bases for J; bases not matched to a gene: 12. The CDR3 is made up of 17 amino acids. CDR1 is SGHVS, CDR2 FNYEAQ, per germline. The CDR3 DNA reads TGTGCCAGCACCCCAGGGACAGAGGGGTTCTCTGGAAACACCATATATTTT. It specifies CASTPGTEGFSGNTIYF.

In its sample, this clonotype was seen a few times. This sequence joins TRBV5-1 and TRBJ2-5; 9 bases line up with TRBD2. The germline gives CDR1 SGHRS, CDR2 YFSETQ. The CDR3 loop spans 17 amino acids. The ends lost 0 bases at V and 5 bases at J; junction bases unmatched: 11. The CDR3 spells CASSLGLAGPGWETQYF. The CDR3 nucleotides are TGCGCCAGCAGCTTGGGGCTAGCGGGGCCAGGATGGGAGACCCAGTACTTC.

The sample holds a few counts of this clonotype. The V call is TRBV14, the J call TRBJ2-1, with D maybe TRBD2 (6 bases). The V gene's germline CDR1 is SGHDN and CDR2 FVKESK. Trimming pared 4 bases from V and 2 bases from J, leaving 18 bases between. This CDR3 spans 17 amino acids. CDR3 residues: CASSPGRSDSPYNEQFF. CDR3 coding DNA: TGTGCCAGCAGCCCCGGGAGATCGGACTCCCCCTACAATGAGCAGTTCTTC.

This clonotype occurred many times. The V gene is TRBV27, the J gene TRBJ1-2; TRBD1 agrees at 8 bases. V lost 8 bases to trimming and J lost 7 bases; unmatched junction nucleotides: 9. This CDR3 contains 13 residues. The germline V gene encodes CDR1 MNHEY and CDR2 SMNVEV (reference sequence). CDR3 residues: CASSYRDRGGYTF. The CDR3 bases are TGTGCCAGCTCTTACCGAGACAGGGGTGGCTACACCTTC.

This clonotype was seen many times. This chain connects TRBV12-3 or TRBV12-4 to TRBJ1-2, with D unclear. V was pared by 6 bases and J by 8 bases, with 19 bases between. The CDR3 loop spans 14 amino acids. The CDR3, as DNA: TGTGCCAGCAGGGGTACCTGGCGTCGGTTCGGCTACACCTTC. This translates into CASRGTWRRFGYTF.

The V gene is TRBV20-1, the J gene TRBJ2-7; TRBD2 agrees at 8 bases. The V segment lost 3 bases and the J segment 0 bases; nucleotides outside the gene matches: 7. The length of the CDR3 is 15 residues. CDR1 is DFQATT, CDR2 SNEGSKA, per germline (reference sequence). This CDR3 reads CSARAASGHSYEQYF. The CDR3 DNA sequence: TGCAGTGCTAGGGCAGCTAGCGGGCACTCCTACGAGCAGTACTTC.

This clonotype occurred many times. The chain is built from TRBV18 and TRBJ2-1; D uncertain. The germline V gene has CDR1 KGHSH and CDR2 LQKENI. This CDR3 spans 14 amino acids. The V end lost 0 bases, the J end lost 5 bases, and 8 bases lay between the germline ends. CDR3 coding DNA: TGTGCCAGCTCACCACCGCCTGCGGACAATGAGCAGTTCTTC. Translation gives CASSPPPADNEQFF.

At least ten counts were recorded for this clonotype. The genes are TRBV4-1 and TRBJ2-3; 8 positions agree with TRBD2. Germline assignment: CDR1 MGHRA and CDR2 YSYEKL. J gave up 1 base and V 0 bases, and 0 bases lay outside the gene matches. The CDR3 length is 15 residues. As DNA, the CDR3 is TGCGCCAGCAGCCAAGACGGGGGGGGCACAGATACGCAGTATTTT. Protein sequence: CASSQDGGGTDTQYF.

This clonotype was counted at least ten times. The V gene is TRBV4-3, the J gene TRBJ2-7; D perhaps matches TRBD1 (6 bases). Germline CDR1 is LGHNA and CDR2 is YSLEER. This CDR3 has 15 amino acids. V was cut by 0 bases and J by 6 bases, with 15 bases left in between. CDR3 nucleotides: TGCGCCAGCAGCCAAGATTGGGCAGGGGAAGGCGAGCAGTACTTC. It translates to CASSQDWAGEGEQYF.

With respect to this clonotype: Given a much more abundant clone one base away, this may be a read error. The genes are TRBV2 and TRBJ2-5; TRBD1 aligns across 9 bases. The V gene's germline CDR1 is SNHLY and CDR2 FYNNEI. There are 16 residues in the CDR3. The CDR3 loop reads CASSEGHRGLEETKYF. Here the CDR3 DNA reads TGTGCCAGCAGTGAAGGGCACAGGGGGCTCGAGGAGACCAAGTACTTC.

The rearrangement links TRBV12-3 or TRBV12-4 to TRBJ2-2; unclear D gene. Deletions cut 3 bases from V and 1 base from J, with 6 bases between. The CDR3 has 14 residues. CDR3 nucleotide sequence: TGTGCCAGCAGTTTTGTGGGGAACACCGGGGAGCTGTTTTTT. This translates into CASSFVGNTGELFF.

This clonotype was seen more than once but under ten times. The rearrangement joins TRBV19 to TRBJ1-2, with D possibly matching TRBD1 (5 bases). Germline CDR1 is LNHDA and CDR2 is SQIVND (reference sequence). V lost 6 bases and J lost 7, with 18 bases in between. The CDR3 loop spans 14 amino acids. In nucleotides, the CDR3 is TGTGCCAGTAGCCGCCCCCAGGGACTCAGTGGCTACACCTTC. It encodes CASSRPQGLSGYTF.

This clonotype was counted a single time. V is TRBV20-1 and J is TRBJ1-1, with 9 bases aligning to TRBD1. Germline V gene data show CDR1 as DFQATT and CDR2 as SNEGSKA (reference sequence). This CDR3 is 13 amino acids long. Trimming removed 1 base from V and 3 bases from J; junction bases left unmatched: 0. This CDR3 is CSARGTGDTEAFF. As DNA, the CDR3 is TGCAGTGCTAGAGGGACAGGGGACACTGAAGCTTTCTTT.

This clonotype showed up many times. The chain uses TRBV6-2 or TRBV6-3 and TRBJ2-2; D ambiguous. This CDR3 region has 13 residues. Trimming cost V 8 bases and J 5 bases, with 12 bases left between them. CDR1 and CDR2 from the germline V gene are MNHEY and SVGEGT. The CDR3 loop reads CASSGWRTGELFF. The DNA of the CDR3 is TGTGCCAGCTCCGGCTGGCGAACCGGGGAGCTGTTTTTT.

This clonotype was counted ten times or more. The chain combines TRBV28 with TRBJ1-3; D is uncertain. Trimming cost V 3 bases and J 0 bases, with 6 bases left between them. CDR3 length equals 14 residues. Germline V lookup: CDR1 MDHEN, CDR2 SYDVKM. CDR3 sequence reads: CASSFTVSGNTIYF. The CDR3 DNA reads TGTGCCAGCAGTTTTACGGTCTCTGGAAACACCATATATTTT.

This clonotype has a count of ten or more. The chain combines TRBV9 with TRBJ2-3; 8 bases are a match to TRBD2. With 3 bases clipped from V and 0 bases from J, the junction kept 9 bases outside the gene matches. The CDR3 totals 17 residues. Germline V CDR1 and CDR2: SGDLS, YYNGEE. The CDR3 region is CASSAAGTRSSTDTQYF. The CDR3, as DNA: TGTGCCAGCAGCGCCGCCGGGACTAGGTCAAGCACAGATACGCAGTATTTT.

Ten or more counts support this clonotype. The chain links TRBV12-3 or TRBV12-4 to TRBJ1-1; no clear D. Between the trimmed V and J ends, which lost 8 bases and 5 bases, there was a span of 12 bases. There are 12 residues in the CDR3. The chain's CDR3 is CASAVLGTEAFF. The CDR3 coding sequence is TGTGCCAGCGCGGTGCTTGGGACTGAAGCTTTCTTT.

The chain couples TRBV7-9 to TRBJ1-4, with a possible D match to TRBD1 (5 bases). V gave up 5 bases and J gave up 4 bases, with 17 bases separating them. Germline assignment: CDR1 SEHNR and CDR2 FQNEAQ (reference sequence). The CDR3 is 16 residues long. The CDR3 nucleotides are TGTGCCAGCAGCCACCCGCCCGGGACGGGTAATGAAAAACTGTTTTTT. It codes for CASSHPPGTGNEKLFF.

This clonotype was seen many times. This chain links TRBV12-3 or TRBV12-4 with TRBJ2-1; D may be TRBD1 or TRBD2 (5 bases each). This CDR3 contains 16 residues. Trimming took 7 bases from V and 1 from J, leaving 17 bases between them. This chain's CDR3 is CASKEGISGSYNEQFF. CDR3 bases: TGTGCCAGCAAAGAGGGGATTTCGGGGTCCTACAATGAGCAGTTCTTC.

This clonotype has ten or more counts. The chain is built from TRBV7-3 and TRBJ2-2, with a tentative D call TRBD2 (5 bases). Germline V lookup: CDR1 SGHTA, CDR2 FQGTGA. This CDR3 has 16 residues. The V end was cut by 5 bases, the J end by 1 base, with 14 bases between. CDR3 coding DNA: TGTGCCAGCAGCCGAGGCCCCGCGGGGAACACCGGGGAGCTGTTTTTT. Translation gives CASSRGPAGNTGELFF. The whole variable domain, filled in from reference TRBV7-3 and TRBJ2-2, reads GAGVSQTPSNKVTEKGKYVELRCDPISGHTALYWYRQSLGQGPEFLIYFQGTGAADDSGLPNDRFFAVRPEGSVSTLKIQRTERGDSAVYLCASSRGPAGNTGELFFGEGSRLTVL.